These 27 T cell receptor beta chains were all obtained from the same sample, sequenced in a study of shared clonotypes between healthy human individuals. Sequencing used immunoSEQ multiplex PCR; TCRdb keeps in-frame clones, though not all of them. The data contain over a million clones, roughly 70% of them singletons. The sample taken for sequencing was memory CD4+ T cells sorted from blood. Indicated subset: CD45RA-negative fraction. These receptors all stem from a man between 18 and 29 years old in good health.

V and J are TRBV5-1 and TRBJ2-1, with TRBD1 identical over 8 bases. The CDR3 extends over 15 amino acids. With V trimmed by 2 bases and J by 6 bases, 7 bases remained unmatched. Germline-derived CDR1 and CDR2 are SGHRS and YFSETQ. Written as DNA, the CDR3 is TGCGCCAGCAGCTTACAGGACAGGGAAGTCAATGAGCAGTTCTTC. Residues: CASSLQDREVNEQFF.

This clone was seen just once. The V gene is TRBV4-1, the J gene TRBJ1-2; D might be TRBD1 (5 bases). The CDR3 is 15 amino acids. Germline loops: CDR1 MGHRA, CDR2 YSYEKL. V was pared by 4 bases and J by 7 bases, with 19 bases between. The CDR3 here is CASSPREGGVFGYTF. In DNA form, the CDR3 reads TGCGCCAGCAGCCCCCGGGAAGGAGGGGTTTTTGGCTACACCTTC.

The chain links TRBV9 to TRBJ2-4, with 14 bases that match TRBD2. This CDR3 comprises 16 residues. Germline values: CDR1 SGDLS, CDR2 YYNGEE. V dropped 3 bases and J dropped 7; count of bases not matched to a gene: 6. CDR3 nucleotide sequence: TGTGCCAGCAGCGCGGGACTAGCGGGAGAGAGGAACATTCAGTACTTC. It codes for CASSAGLAGERNIQYF.

V is TRBV7-6 and J is TRBJ2-7, with D tentatively TRBD2 (6 bases). The germline CDR1 and CDR2 sequences are SGHVS and FNYEAQ. The CDR3 extends over 15 amino acids. Trimming cost V 5 bases and J 1 base, with 15 bases left between them. CDR3 sequence (DNA): TGTGCCAGCAGCCCTGCCCTAAGCGGGTCCTACGAGCAGTACTTC. Translating it yields CASSPALSGSYEQYF. Combining the CDR3 with reference TRBV7-6 and TRBJ2-7 gives the whole variable domain GAGVSQSPRYKVTKRGQDVALRCDPISGHVSLYWYRQALGQGPEFLTYFNYEAQQDKSGLPNDRFSAERPEGSISTLTIQRTEQRDSAMYRCASSPALSGSYEQYFGPGTRLTVT.

The chain links TRBV7-2 to TRBJ2-3, with TRBD2 identical over 12 bases. This CDR3 is 16 amino acids long. Germline V gene sequence: CDR1 SGHTA, CDR2 FQGNSA. V lost 4 bases, J lost 2 bases, and 4 bases stayed unmatched. DNA for the CDR3: TGTGCCAGCAGCTCGCTAGCGGGAGGGGTCACAGATACGCAGTATTTT. It codes for CASSSLAGGVTDTQYF.

The V and J genes are TRBV7-2 and TRBJ2-3; 9 bases fit TRBD2. The trim removed 6 bases at V and 4 bases at J, leaving 8 bases unmatched. CDR3 length: 15 residues. Germline CDR1 reads SGHTA; CDR2 reads FQGNSA. The CDR3 coding sequence is TGTGCCAGCAGGCCACCGGGACTAGCCTCAGATACGCAGTATTTT. Translated, it gives CASRPPGLASDTQYF. Variable domain in full (rest from reference TRBV7-2 and TRBJ2-3): GAGVSQSPSNKVTEKGKDVELRCDPISGHTALYWYRQSLGQGLEFLIYFQGNSAPDKSGLPSDRFSAERTGGSVSTLTIQRTQQEDSAVYLCASRPPGLASDTQYFGPGTRLTVL.

This clone has only a few counts. This chain links TRBV2 with TRBJ1-1; D call uncertain. This CDR3 has 14 residues. The V gene's germline CDR1 is SNHLY and CDR2 FYNNEI. The V and J ends lost 4 bases and 3 bases respectively, with 12 bases between them. DNA of the CDR3: TGTGCCAGCAGTGGGCTTCGGGTTGACACTGAAGCTTTCTTT. It encodes CASSGLRVDTEAFF.

The chain couples TRBV10-2 to TRBJ1-6, with 7 bases identical to TRBD1. This CDR3 region has 17 residues. V was pared by 2 bases and J by 5 bases, with 9 bases of the junction left unmatched. CDR1 is WSHSY and CDR2 is SAAADI in the germline V gene. The chain's CDR3 is CASSEVRGTGDNSPLHF. The CDR3, as DNA: TGCGCCAGCAGTGAGGTCCGGGGCACAGGGGATAATTCACCCCTCCACTTT.

This clone was counted between two and nine times. Other nucleotide sequences in the sample specify the same CDR3. The gene calls are TRBV28 and TRBJ2-7; unclear D gene. Germline-derived CDR1 and CDR2 are MDHEN and SYDVKM. Trimming left V 8 bases short and J 3 bases short, with 2 bases between. There are 9 residues in the CDR3. The CDR3 reads CASGYEQYF. DNA of the CDR3: TGTGCCAGCGGCTACGAGCAGTACTTC.

The chain links TRBV5-4 to TRBJ2-5; the D gene is possibly TRBD2 (7 bases). This CDR3 spans 16 amino acids. V was pared by 3 bases and J by 4 bases, with 19 bases between. Germline CDR1 SGHNT, CDR2 YYREEE (reference sequence). Here the CDR3 DNA reads TGTGCCAGCAGCTCGGCGGGCGGGGGCCAAAGAGAGACCCAGTACTTC. Residues: CASSSAGGGQRETQYF.

CDR3: CASSPKRGKGLKVNTEAFF. CDR3 bases: TGTGCCAGCAGCCCCAAAAGAGGAAAGGGATTAAAGGTGAACACTGAAGCTTTCTTT. This rearrangement joins TRBV21-1 to TRBJ1-1. TRBV21-1 is annotated as a pseudogene. This CDR3 has 19 amino acids.

This clone was seen repeatedly, ten times or more. The chain links TRBV5-1 to TRBJ1-4; TRBD1 is a possible D gene (6 bases). The CDR3 covers 16 residues. Trimming took 4 bases from V and 0 from J, leaving 13 bases between them. Germline V gene data show CDR1 as SGHRS and CDR2 as YFSETQ. The CDR3 nucleotides read TGCGCCAGCAGCGTCACAGGGACCGCAACTAATGAAAAACTGTTTTTT. Translating it yields CASSVTGTATNEKLFF.

The chain is built from TRBV19 and TRBJ2-5; 9 positions match TRBD1. The V and J ends lost 3 bases and 7 bases, in that order; junction bases with no gene match: 0. Germline CDR1 is LNHDA and CDR2 is SQIVND (reference sequence). There are 12 residues in the CDR3. The CDR3 nucleotides read TGTGCCAGTAGTATGACAGGGGGGACCCAGTACTTC. This sequence encodes CASSMTGGTQYF.

This chain joins TRBV27 and TRBJ2-2; TRBD1 might be the D (6 bases). There are 14 residues in the CDR3. Germline-derived CDR1 and CDR2 are MNHEY and SMNVEV (reference sequence). The ends were cut back, 4 bases at V and 4 bases at J, with 10 bases in the middle. The CDR3 DNA reads TGTGCCAGCAGTTCGAACAGGGCCACCGGGGAGCTGTTTTTT. Translated: CASSSNRATGELFF.

In the case of this clone: Other DNA sequences in this sample translate to the same CDR3. The gene calls are TRBV6-6 and TRBJ1-5; D gene unclear. Germline-derived CDR1 and CDR2 are MNHNY and SVGAGI (reference sequence). Trimming pared 2 bases from V and 0 bases from J, leaving 5 bases between. This CDR3 has 14 amino acids. CDR3 coding DNA: TGTGCCAGCAGTTACGGGGATAGCAATCAGCCCCAGCATTTT. Residues: CASSYGDSNQPQHF.

The rearrangement links TRBV5-8 to TRBJ1-5; D gene unclear. V gave up 0 bases and J gave up 4 bases, with 14 bases separating them. The CDR3 is 16 residues long. CDR1 is SGHTS and CDR2 is YDEGEE in the germline V gene. The CDR3 loop reads CASSLDLDKTNQPQHF. Written as DNA, the CDR3 is TGTGCCAGCAGCTTGGATCTCGACAAGACGAATCAGCCCCAGCATTTT.

The chain couples TRBV10-3 to TRBJ2-1; D may correspond to TRBD1 or TRBD2 (5 bases each). Per germline, CDR1 ENHRY and CDR2 SYGVKD. The CDR3 has 15 residues. Trimming stripped 0 bases from V and 9 bases from J, with 15 bases between. CDR3 region: CAISESRGGGGEQFF. In DNA, the CDR3 is TGTGCCATCAGTGAGTCGAGGGGCGGTGGGGGTGAGCAGTTCTTC.

This clone showed up just once. The chain combines TRBV15 with TRBJ2-3; D uncertain. The V gene's germline CDR1 is LNHNV and CDR2 YYDKDF (reference sequence). Trimming stripped 5 bases from V and 4 bases from J, with 16 bases between. The CDR3 is 15 residues long. The CDR3 DNA is TGTGCCACCAGCGGGGTGTGGATTCAAGCAGATACGCAGTATTTT. Translating it yields CATSGVWIQADTQYF.

V and J are TRBV19 and TRBJ2-4, with D hard to call. In germline, CDR1 is LNHDA, CDR2 SQIVND (reference sequence). The V end lost 4 bases, the J end lost 0 bases, and 10 bases lay between the germline ends. The CDR3 length is 15 residues. The CDR3 DNA reads as TGTGCCAGTAGTAGGGCAGAACTAGCCAAAAACATTCAGTACTTC. As protein: CASSRAELAKNIQYF.

The genes are TRBV5-4 and TRBJ2-1; TRBD1 or TRBD2 may be the D gene (6 bases each). The CDR3 extends over 17 amino acids. The V end was cut by 4 bases, the J end by 5 bases, with 22 bases between. CDR1 and CDR2 (germline): SGHNT, YYREEE (reference sequence). CDR3 sequence (DNA): TGTGCCAGCAGCCTGCATTGGGGGGCAGAGAACCACAATGAGCAGTTCTTC. The encoded protein is CASSLHWGAENHNEQFF.

This clone came up a few times. Other DNA sequences from this sample encode an identical CDR3 as well. The chain combines TRBV7-3 with TRBJ2-7; D gene uncertain. Deletions cut 5 bases from V and 3 bases from J, with 11 bases between. The CDR3 loop spans 13 amino acids. The V gene's germline CDR1 is SGHTA and CDR2 FQGTGA. The CDR3 reads CASSPALGYEQYF. CDR3 nucleotides: TGTGCCAGCAGCCCCGCCCTGGGCTACGAGCAGTACTTC.

This clone was seen more than once but under ten times. This sequence joins TRBV30 and TRBJ2-7; 7 bases are shared with TRBD2. The V segment lost 1 base and the J segment 6 bases; nucleotides outside the gene matches: 3. The CDR3 sequence is 12 residues long. CDR1 and CDR2 (germline): GTSNPN, SVGIG (reference sequence). The CDR3 protein is CAWSATGGEQYF. CDR3 DNA sequence: TGTGCCTGGAGTGCCACGGGGGGCGAGCAGTACTTC. Full variable domain (outside the CDR3, taken from reference TRBV30 and TRBJ2-7): SQTIHQWPATLVQPVGSPLSLECTVEGTSNPNLYWYRQAAGRGLQLLFYSVGIGQISSEVPQNLSASRPQDRQFILSSKKLLLSDSGFYLCAWSATGGEQYFGPGTRLTVT.

The rearrangement joins TRBV6-1 to TRBJ1-2; no clear D. Germline-derived CDR1 and CDR2 are MNHNS and SASEGT. This CDR3 has 15 residues. Trimming cost V 2 bases and J 8 bases, with 18 bases left between them. The CDR3 DNA reads as TGTGCCAGCAGTGAACCTACTACGAGGGTCGGGGGCTACACCTTC. Its translation: CASSEPTTRVGGYTF.

This clone appeared a single time. The rearrangement links TRBV7-2 to TRBJ2-7; D might be TRBD2 (6 bases). Trimming stripped 5 bases from V and 0 bases from J, with 14 bases between. The V gene's germline CDR1 is SGHTA and CDR2 FQGNSA. The CDR3 has 15 amino acids. The CDR3 DNA follows: TGTGCCAGCAGCGTAGGGGCGGGACCCTCCTACGAGCAGTACTTC. It specifies CASSVGAGPSYEQYF.

The V gene is TRBV5-1, the J gene TRBJ2-1, with TRBD2 matching over 10 bases. Germline V gene data show CDR1 as SGHRS and CDR2 as YFSETQ. The CDR3 loop spans 14 amino acids. V was pared by 7 bases and J by 6 bases, with 7 bases of the junction left unmatched. CDR3 in amino acids: CASGTGLALNEQFF. CDR3 in DNA: TGCGCCAGCGGGACGGGACTAGCGCTCAATGAGCAGTTCTTC.

The chain employs TRBV4-2 and TRBJ2-5; 9 bases agree with TRBD2. This CDR3 region has 17 residues. V lost 0 bases and J lost 1; bases outside the gene matches: 6. The germline CDR1 and CDR2 sequences are LGHNA and YNFKEQ. CDR3 in amino acids: CASSQDLTSGPQETQYF. The DNA for the CDR3 is TGTGCCAGCAGCCAAGATCTAACTAGCGGGCCCCAAGAGACCCAGTACTTC.

This chain joins TRBV4-1 and TRBJ2-7; the match to TRBD2 covers 8 bases. Per the germline V gene, CDR1 is MGHRA and CDR2 is YSYEKL. With 0 bases clipped from V and 3 bases from J, the junction kept 7 bases outside the gene matches. The CDR3 is 16 amino acids. For the CDR3, the DNA is TGCGCCAGCAGCCAAGATTCCGGGACTAGTTTCTACGAGCAGTACTTC. This sequence encodes CASSQDSGTSFYEQYF.